Listed below are T cell receptor beta chains from one sample, sequenced in a study of regulatory T cells in long-lasting Graves disease. TCRdb ran MiXCR on the multiplex PCR reads and lists one entry per CDR3 protein. Of 580,000 or so distinct CDR3 sequences listed, approximately 16% are singletons. The sample also formed part of further work on T cells in Graves' hyperthyroidism and ophthalmopathy.

Source: peripheral blood mononuclear cells (PBMCs), taken at new diagnosis, from a patient treated with antithyroid drugs. These receptors were taken from a man younger than 35 with Graves disease. The CDR3 runs from the conserved cysteine through the conserved F or W. The D gene is left open where the match is weak. A clone size is listed for some rows: how often the clone was seen (once, few, many), or a class if it is expanded.

TRBJ1-1	TRBV2	NA	many	CASSEDSFNTEAFF	TGTGCCAGCAGTGAGGACAGCTTTAACACTGAAGCTTTCTTT
TRBJ2-2	TRBV6-5	NA	many	CASSYPAVALSGELFF	TGTGCCAGCAGTTACCCCGCGGTGGCCTTAAGCGGGGAGCTGTTTTTT
TRBJ2-1	TRBV7-9	NA	NA	CASSDPGTRNEQFF	TGTGCCAGCAGCGATCCGGGAACACGAAATGAGCAGTTCTTC
TRBJ2-1	TRBV7-9	TRBD2	NA	CASSARSSSGRSDEQFF	TGTGCCAGCAGCGCCCGATCGAGCAGCGGGAGGTCTGATGAGCAGTTCTTC
TRBJ2-7	TRBV6-2/TRBV6-3	NA	NA	CASSFFPYEQYF	TGTGCCAGCAGTTTCTTTCCCTACGAGCAGTACTTC
TRBJ2-3	TRBV7-3	TRBD1	many	CASSSGGADTQYF	TGTGCCAGCAGCTCAGGGGGCGCAGATACGCAGTATTTT
TRBJ2-5	TRBV12-3/TRBV12-4	TRBD1	NA	CASSEPRRGQGFRETQYF	TGTGCCAGCAGCGAACCCAGGCGCGGACAGGGGTTTCGGGAGACCCAGTACTTC
TRBJ2-3	TRBV28	TRBD2	many	CASSLGATSGPTDTQYF	TGTGCCAGCAGTTTAGGGGCCACTAGCGGCCCCACAGATACGCAGTATTTT
TRBJ2-3	TRBV11-3	TRBD2	many	CASSRGGVDTQYF	TGTGCCAGCAGCCGTGGGGGGGTAGATACGCAGTATTTT
TRBJ1-3	TRBV12-3/TRBV12-4	NA	NA	CASNSDIENSGNTIYF	TGTGCCAGCAACTCGGACATTGAGAACTCTGGAAACACCATATATTTT
TRBJ2-7	TRBV7-9	TRBD1	NA	CASSSWDSLYEQYF	TGTGCCAGCAGCTCCTGGGACAGCCTCTACGAGCAGTACTTC
TRBJ2-7	TRBV6-2/TRBV6-3	NA	many	CASSEDRRGYEQYF	TGTGCCAGCAGTGAAGACAGGCGGGGCTACGAGCAGTACTTC
TRBJ1-5	TRBV9	TRBD1	NA	CASSAQGNSNQPQHF	TGTGCCAGCAGCGCACAGGGGAATAGCAATCAGCCCCAGCATTTT
TRBJ1-2	TRBV18	NA	many	CASSGGTDNYGYTF	TGTGCCAGCTCAGGCGGGACGGATAACTATGGCTACACCTTC
TRBJ1-4	TRBV19	NA	NA	CASTPTRGEKLFF	TGTGCCAGTACCCCGACACGGGGAGAAAAACTGTTTTTT
TRBJ1-1	TRBV12-3/TRBV12-4	TRBD1	many	CASRIRQGAGTEAFF	TGTGCCAGCAGGATCCGACAGGGGGCTGGCACTGAAGCTTTCTTT
TRBJ2-1	TRBV4-2	TRBD1	NA	CASSQMGTVVYNEQFF	TGTGCCAGCAGCCAGATGGGGACAGTTGTCTACAATGAGCAGTTCTTC
TRBJ2-7	TRBV20-1	NA	NA	CSARERNAYEQYF	TGCAGTGCTAGAGAGAGGAACGCCTACGAGCAGTACTTC
TRBJ2-3	TRBV7-8	NA	many	CASSSQHGREAGADTQYF	TGTGCCAGCAGCTCCCAGCACGGAAGGGAGGCGGGTGCAGATACGCAGTATTTT
TRBJ2-5	TRBV15	TRBD2	NA	CATSRGYGRAQETQYF	TGTGCCACCAGCAGAGGTTACGGGAGGGCACAGGAGACCCAGTACTTC
TRBJ1-1	TRBV30	TRBD1	many	CAWMGQPNTEAFF	TGTGCCTGGATGGGACAGCCGAACACTGAAGCTTTCTTT
TRBJ2-1	TRBV30	TRBD2	many	CAWRGLAAYNEQFF	TGTGCCTGGAGAGGGCTAGCGGCATACAATGAGCAGTTCTTC